The clone carrying this T cell receptor (beta chain) was seen a single time. Its matching antigen is unknown. This entry comes from a study of STAT5B mutations in CD4+ large granular lymphocyte leukemia. Trimming pared 0 bases from V and 7 bases from J, leaving 10 bases between. There are 15 residues in the CDR3. CDR1 and CDR2 from the germline V gene are LNHNV and YYDKDF (reference sequence). Study results and caveats: Top patient clones used TRBV06 genes more often: 8/27 versus 2/35 in controls. Patient CD4-sorted repertoires looked more clonal than healthy CD4+ repertoires, even without putative leukemic clones.

Here immunoSEQ multiplex PCR was the method, and the copy in TCRdb shows in-frame clones only, minus some. The sample gives around 21,000 clones, around 75% of which show up once; less than 5% is in the top ten. This TCR derives from a human donor in good health. The chain links TRBV15 to TRBJ1-6; no definite D call. Material for sequencing was CD4+ T cells from blood buffy coats. The CDR3 protein is CATSRDSGGNSPLHF. In DNA form, the CDR3 reads TGTGCCACCAGCAGAGATTCTGGAGGAAATTCACCCCTCCACTTT.